This T cell receptor (beta chain) is drawn from a study of blood T cell repertoires in COVID-19. Resolution of symptoms, clearance, or two negative PCRs was present in recovered Cohort 3 donors. Sequenced by immunoSEQ multiplex PCR; TCRdb stores in-frame clones only, minus some. The sample lists nearly 400,000 clones; 89% were seen once. Sequenced input: PBMCs or T cells enriched from blood (not recorded which). This TCR was sampled from a woman aged 25 to 39 who had recovered from COVID-19.

The CDR3 spells CASSPDNSYEQYF. The CDR3 DNA reads as TGCGCCAGCAGTCCGGACAACTCCTACGAGCAGTACTTC. This chain joins TRBV4-1 and TRBJ2-7, with TRBD1 as a possible D gene (5 bases). The CDR3 is made up of 13 amino acids. Trimming removed 6 bases at V and 0 bases at J, with 9 bases between. Germline V gives CDR1 MGHRA, CDR2 YSYEKL.